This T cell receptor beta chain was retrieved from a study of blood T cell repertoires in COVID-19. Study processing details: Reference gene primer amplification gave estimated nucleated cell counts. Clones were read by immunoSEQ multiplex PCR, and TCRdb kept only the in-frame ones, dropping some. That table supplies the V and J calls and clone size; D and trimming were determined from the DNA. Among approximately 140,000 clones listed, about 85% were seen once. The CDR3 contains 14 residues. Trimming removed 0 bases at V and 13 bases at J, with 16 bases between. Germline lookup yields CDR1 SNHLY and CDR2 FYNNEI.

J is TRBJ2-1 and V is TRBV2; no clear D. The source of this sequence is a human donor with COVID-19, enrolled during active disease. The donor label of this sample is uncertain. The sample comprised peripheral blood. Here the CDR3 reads CASSEALTSLGQFF. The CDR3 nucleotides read TGTGCCAGCAGTGAAGCACTGACAAGTCTTGGTCAGTTCTTC.